Below are 18 T cell receptor beta chains sequenced from a single sample in a study of response to subunit inactivated influenza vaccine. TCRdb analysed the RT-PCR reads with MiXCR anew, one entry per CDR3 protein. The table lists hundreds of thousands of distinct CDR3 sequences, roughly 20% of them singletons. The sample consisted of PBMCs from blood, taken 5 days after vaccination. The receptors here all came from a man aged 45-65 years who received an inactivated influenza vaccine.

The gene calls are TRBV4-3 and TRBJ2-7; the D gene could be TRBD1 or TRBD2 (5 bases each). Germline V gene data show CDR1 as LGHNA and CDR2 as YSLEER. The V and J ends lost 0 bases and 2 bases respectively, with 14 bases between them. The CDR3 is made up of 16 amino acids. This chain's CDR3 is CASSQEIGPGPYEQYF. The DNA for the CDR3 is TGCGCCAGCAGCCAAGAAATTGGACCGGGACCCTACGAGCAGTACTTC.

CDR3 nucleotide sequence: TGTGCCAGCAGCCCCGGGTCGAACATCGGAAACACCATATATTTT. It translates to CASSPGSNIGNTIYF. This chain links TRBV9 with TRBJ1-3; the D is unclear. V gave up 4 bases and J gave up 4 bases, with 15 bases separating them. Germline V gene sequence: CDR1 SGDLS, CDR2 YYNGEE. CDR3 length: 15 residues.

The V call is TRBV2, the J call TRBJ1-1; D gene uncertain. The germline V gene has CDR1 SNHLY and CDR2 FYNNEI. The length of the CDR3 is 14 residues. V gave up 6 bases and J gave up 4 bases, with 15 bases separating them. The CDR3 bases are TGTGCCAGCAGAATGATGACATTCCGCACTGAAGCTTTCTTT. It yields the protein CASRMMTFRTEAFF.

In this sample, this clonotype turned up a few times. The chain links TRBV6-5 to TRBJ2-1; the D gene could be TRBD1 or TRBD2 (5 bases each). The germline V gene encodes CDR1 MNHEY and CDR2 SVGAGI. CDR3 length: 15 residues. The V gene lost 2 bases and the J gene lost 0 bases, with 8 bases spanning the gap. CDR3 loop: CASSYVGTSYNEQFF. DNA of the CDR3: TGTGCCAGCAGTTACGTGGGGACCTCCTACAATGAGCAGTTCTTC.

This clonotype appeared a few times. The rearrangement joins TRBV20-1 to TRBJ2-1; maybe TRBD2 (5 bases). CDR3 size: 18 residues. The V end was cut by 1 base, the J end by 2 bases, with 21 bases between. From germline, CDR1 is DFQATT and CDR2 SNEGSKA (reference sequence). This CDR3 is CSARVGSNPRGTYNEQFF. CDR3 nucleotides: TGCAGTGCTAGAGTCGGGTCCAATCCACGGGGTACCTACAATGAGCAGTTCTTC.

In its sample, this clonotype was seen many times. This chain links TRBV7-6 with TRBJ2-7, with a possible D match to TRBD1 (5 bases). Trimming took off 4 bases at V and 7 bases at J, with 17 bases between the two ends. Germline V gives CDR1 SGHVS, CDR2 FNYEAQ. This CDR3 has 14 residues. The CDR3 DNA reads TGTGCCAGCAGCTCCAGGGATGGATCTGGGGAGCAGTACTTC. This codes for CASSSRDGSGEQYF. Drawing the rest from reference TRBV7-6 and TRBJ2-7, the complete variable domain is GAGVSQSPRYKVTKRGQDVALRCDPISGHVSLYWYRQALGQGPEFLTYFNYEAQQDKSGLPNDRFSAERPEGSISTLTIQRTEQRDSAMYRCASSSRDGSGEQYFGPGTRLTVT.

The V gene is TRBV5-1, the J gene TRBJ2-4; D is unclear. Trimming stripped 3 bases from V and 5 bases from J, with 3 bases between. CDR3 length: 11 residues. Germline CDR1 SGHRS, CDR2 YFSETQ. The CDR3 coding sequence is TGCGCCAGCAGCTCCCAAAACATTCAGTACTTC. Translated: CASSSQNIQYF.

This clonotype has just a few counts. The CDR3 DNA reads TGTGCCAGCAGCGGGCCCTATAGGAGCAATGAGCAGTTCTTC. It encodes CASSGPYRSNEQFF. The genes are TRBV5-6 and TRBJ2-1; the D is unclear. The CDR3 length is 14 residues. Per the germline V gene, CDR1 is SGHDT and CDR2 is YYEEEE. V lost 4 bases and J 6 bases, leaving 14 bases between the germline ends.

V gene TRBV20-1 combines with J gene TRBJ2-3; perhaps TRBD2 as D (5 bases). Germline V gene lookup returns CDR1 DFQATT and CDR2 SNEGSKA (reference sequence). The CDR3 extends over 14 amino acids. CDR3 DNA sequence: TGCAGCACCCTTATAGCGAGGCGCACAGATACGCAGTATTTT. As protein: CSTLIARRTDTQYF.

The V gene is TRBV20-1, the J gene TRBJ2-7; TRBD1 agrees at 9 bases. The V gene end was trimmed by 0 bases and the J gene end by 3 bases; junction bases not matched to a gene: 6. The CDR3 covers 15 residues. The V gene's germline CDR1 is DFQATT and CDR2 SNEGSKA (reference sequence). CDR3 sequence reads: CSARDLGQGVYEQYF. The CDR3 DNA reads TGCAGTGCTAGAGATTTGGGACAGGGAGTCTACGAGCAGTACTTC.

This clonotype has at least ten counts. The genes are TRBV5-1 and TRBJ2-5, with TRBD2 identical over 7 bases. In germline, CDR1 is SGHRS, CDR2 YFSETQ. The CDR3 consists of 15 residues. The ends lost 4 bases at V and 5 bases at J; junction bases unmatched: 11. The CDR3 DNA follows: TGCGCCAGCAGCGTAAACCCGGGAGGTATCGAGACCCAGTACTTC. This encodes CASSVNPGGIETQYF.

V and J are TRBV9 and TRBJ1-4; 8 bases are a match to TRBD1. The CDR3 covers 16 residues. Germline CDR1 and CDR2: SGDLS and YYNGEE. The V gene end was trimmed by 1 base and the J gene end by 3 bases; junction bases not matched to a gene: 5. The CDR3, as DNA: TGTGCCAGCAGCGTAACCCAGGGGGCTCCTAATGAAAAACTGTTTTTT. Translation gives CASSVTQGAPNEKLFF. The whole variable domain, remainder taken from reference TRBV9 and TRBJ1-4, is DSGVTQTPKHLITATGQRVTLRCSPRSGDLSVYWYQQSLDQGLQFLIQYYNGEERAKGNILERFSAQQFPDLHSELNLSSLELGDSALYFCASSVTQGAPNEKLFFGSGTQLSVL.

This clonotype has more than one count but fewer than ten. The chain carries TRBV28 and TRBJ2-3; either TRBD1 or TRBD2 may fit D (6 bases each). Germline assignment: CDR1 MDHEN and CDR2 SYDVKM. This CDR3 has 13 residues. V was shortened by 10 bases and J by 5 bases, with 16 bases between the two germline ends. The CDR3 protein is CATRPGAGDTQYF. DNA of the CDR3: TGTGCCACGCGACCGGGGGCAGGAGATACGCAGTATTTT.

This clonotype was recorded at least ten times. The chain carries TRBV12-3 or TRBV12-4 and TRBJ2-1; 8 nucleotides line up with TRBD1. CDR3 length equals 14 residues. V was clipped by 5 bases and J by 11 bases; unmatched bases: 11. CDR3 residues: CASSERTGSNQQFF. The CDR3 DNA is TGTGCCAGCAGTGAAAGGACAGGGAGTAATCAGCAGTTCTTC.

The chain joins TRBV20-1 to TRBJ1-2; 8 nucleotides match TRBD1. This CDR3 contains 16 residues. Per the germline V gene, CDR1 is DFQATT and CDR2 is SNEGSKA (reference sequence). J gave up 4 bases and V 3 bases, and 13 bases lay outside the gene matches. For the CDR3, the DNA is TGCAGTGCTAGGGCTATTGGACAGGGTGAGGGCTATGGCTACACCTTC. Protein sequence: CSARAIGQGEGYGYTF.

This clonotype has a handful of counts. The chain is built from TRBV12-3 or TRBV12-4 and TRBJ1-1; possible D gene TRBD1, 6 bases. V was cut by 6 bases and J by 3 bases, with 14 bases left in between. The CDR3 spans 14 residues. CDR3 nucleotides: TGTGCCAGCAGGCCCGGGACATATCACACTGAAGCTTTCTTT. The encoded protein is CASRPGTYHTEAFF.

The rearrangement links TRBV6-1 to TRBJ2-3; D not resolved. The V gene lost 6 bases and the J gene lost 0 bases, with 19 bases spanning the gap. CDR1 is MNHNS, CDR2 SASEGT, per germline. This CDR3 has 17 residues. The CDR3 sequence: CASSRDTSPFSTDTQYF. For the CDR3, the DNA is TGTGCCAGCAGCCGCGACACATCTCCTTTTAGCACAGATACGCAGTATTTT.

This clonotype appeared once. The chain combines TRBV7-9 with TRBJ2-1; a weak D match, TRBD2 (6 bases). In germline, CDR1 is SEHNR, CDR2 FQNEAQ (reference sequence). This CDR3 comprises 12 residues. V lost 8 bases, J lost 6 bases, and 11 bases lay in between. CDR3 region: CASGGGSNEQFF. The CDR3 DNA sequence: TGTGCCAGCGGTGGAGGGAGCAATGAGCAGTTCTTC.